The rows below give T cell receptor beta chains drawn from one sample of a study of blood T cell repertoires in COVID-19. Data came from immunoSEQ multiplex PCR; TCRdb stores just in-frame clones and leaves some out. The table includes 150,000 to 200,000 clones, roughly nine tenths detected once. Sequenced sample: PBMCs or T cells enriched from blood (not recorded which). These receptor sequences come from a woman aged 40 to 50 with acute COVID-19. Each CDR3 is given with its conserved first and last residue. D genes are given only for firm matches. Clone size is given for some rows only: seen once, a few or many times, or a class if the clone is expanded.

cdr3_nt	cdr3_aa	j_call	clone_size	v_call	d_call
TGTGCCAGCAGCTGGATACAGGGGGCGAACTATGGCTACACCTTC	CASSWIQGANYGYTF	TRBJ1-2	NA	TRBV5-5	TRBD1
TGCAGCGCAATTATTAGCGGGCTTTACAATGAGCAGTTCTTC	CSAIISGLYNEQFF	TRBJ2-1	NA	TRBV29-1	TRBD2
TGTGCCACCAGCAGAGTACTAGCGGGGAGGGATACGCAGTATTTT	CATSRVLAGRDTQYF	TRBJ2-3	NA	TRBV15	TRBD2
TGTGCCAGCAGCTTGGCATTCAGCAATGAGCAGTTCTTC	CASSLAFSNEQFF	TRBJ2-1	NA	TRBV5-4	NA
TGCAGTGCCTCAACCGGCTATGGCTACACCTTC	CSASTGYGYTF	TRBJ1-2	NA	TRBV20-1	NA
TGTGCCAGCAGCTTGGGGACAGACTACGAGCAGTACTTC	CASSLGTDYEQYF	TRBJ2-7	NA	TRBV11-2	TRBD1
TGTGCCAGCAGAGAGAGGACAGGGGGCTACTATGGCTACACCTTC	CASRERTGGYYGYTF	TRBJ1-2	NA	TRBV5-4	TRBD1
TGTGCCAGCAGCAGAGGACAGGTGCATAGCAATCAGCCCCAGCATTTT	CASSRGQVHSNQPQHF	TRBJ1-5	NA	TRBV5-8	TRBD1
TGTGCCACCAGCAGAGGAGTAAAGCAGGGGAGATATGGCTACACCTTC	CATSRGVKQGRYGYTF	TRBJ1-2	NA	TRBV15	NA
TGTGCCAGTAGTATCGATGCGGGGGGGCCCTACGAGCAGTACTTC	CASSIDAGGPYEQYF	TRBJ2-7	NA	TRBV19	TRBD2
TGTGCCAGCAGGTTGGGGGGGGCCGGGGAGCTGTTTTTT	CASRLGGAGELFF	TRBJ2-2	NA	TRBV5-6	TRBD2
TGTGCCAGCAGATTGACAGGGGAAGGCTACACCTTC	CASRLTGEGYTF	TRBJ1-2	NA	TRBV6-6	TRBD1
TGTGCCAGCAGTTCGAGGGACGGGAGGTTGAAGGAGCAGTACTTC	CASSSRDGRLKEQYF	TRBJ2-7	NA	TRBV6-5	TRBD2
TGTGCCAGTAGTATAGATGGTGGCAAGAACACTGAAGCTTTCTTT	CASSIDGGKNTEAFF	TRBJ1-1	NA	TRBV19	NA
TGTGCCAGCACCCTGAGGGTTAACTATGGCTACACCTTC	CASTLRVNYGYTF	TRBJ1-2	NA	TRBV12-3/TRBV12-4	NA
TGTGCCAGCAGCTTAGTAGGCGGGGGGGCGCGGGTCAATGAGCAGTTCTTC	CASSLVGGGARVNEQFF	TRBJ2-1	NA	TRBV7-2	TRBD2
TGTGCCAGCAGTGAAACCGGGACAGGGCAAGAGACCCAGTACTTC	CASSETGTGQETQYF	TRBJ2-5	NA	TRBV2	TRBD1
TGCGCCAGCAGCCAAGACGGGCGTTACCAGGGGGCTGGGCCTGAGCAGTTCTTC	CASSQDGRYQGAGPEQFF	TRBJ2-1	NA	TRBV4-1	TRBD1
TGTGCCAGCAGTTATCAGAACACTGAAGCTTTCTTT	CASSYQNTEAFF	TRBJ1-1	NA	TRBV6-6	NA
TGCGCCAGCAGCCTTGTCGGGGAGAGCTCCTACGAGCAGTACTTC	CASSLVGESSYEQYF	TRBJ2-7	NA	TRBV4-3	NA
TGTGCCAGCAGCTTAGCAAGGGGAGGCCTAGATTTCCAGCATTTT	CASSLARGGLDFQHF	TRBJ1-5	NA	TRBV7-8	NA
TGTGCCACCAGTGATTTGTCCAGCGGGGGGTACAATGAGCAGTTCTTC	CATSDLSSGGYNEQFF	TRBJ2-1	once	TRBV24-1	TRBD2